The sequence of this T cell receptor (beta chain) was determined in a study of human T cells and chemical hapten exposure. Study background: DPC at 2% was the sensitizing agent, placed on roughly 2 cm by roughly 2 cm of upper inner arm skin.

TCRdb itself ran the RACE reads through MiXCR, one entry per CDR3 protein. The sample has about 90,000 distinct CDR3 sequences, 7.5% to 9.5% seen once. The time point was: pre-sensitization, week 0. As to treatment: therapeutic diphenylcyclopropenone sensitization with weekly scalp DPC. This clonotype was observed a handful of times. V dropped 4 bases and J dropped 2; count of bases not matched to a gene: 9. Germline V gene data show CDR1 as DFQATT and CDR2 as SNEGSKA (reference sequence). The CDR3 has 15 residues. The chain carries TRBV20-1 and TRBJ2-5; 8 positions match TRBD2. This clonotype was sampled from a middle-aged man with alopecia areata. Some clones in this sample may be carry-over from other donors' samples. The source material was whole blood, sampled in connection with sensitization to the hapten diphenylcyclopropenone (DPC). The DNA of the CDR3 is TGCAGTGCTATTCAGCTAGCGGGCCCTCAAGAGACCCAGTACTTC. Translated: CSAIQLAGPQETQYF.